A selection of T cell receptor beta chains follows, all from one sample in a study of T cells in Graves' hyperthyroidism and ophthalmopathy. MiXCR, applied by TCRdb to the multiplex PCR reads, yields one record per CDR3 protein. Among approximately 700,000 distinct CDR3 sequences, 15% to 20% were seen once, and the ten largest hold roughly 8%. Sample: blood. These receptors were obtained from a man younger than 30 with Graves' hyperthyroidism. The CDR3 runs from the conserved cysteine through the conserved F or W. The D gene is left open where the match is weak. Clone size is given as once, few or many counts, or a class when the clone is expanded.

clone_size	d_call	v_call	j_call	cdr3_aa	cdr3_nt
many	.	TRBV2	TRBJ1-1	CASLGEVVNTEAFF	TGTGCCAGCTTGGGCGAGGTAGTTAACACTGAAGCTTTCTTT
few	TRBD2	TRBV4-1	TRBJ2-7	CASSQAHRTSGTYEQYF	TGCGCCAGCAGCCAAGCCCATCGGACTAGTGGCACCTACGAGCAGTACTTC
many	.	TRBV7-2	TRBJ1-1	CASSSDTNTEAFF	TGTGCCAGCAGCTCAGACACGAACACTGAAGCTTTCTTT
many	.	TRBV7-2	TRBJ2-1	CASSSVLILYNEQFF	TGTGCCAGCAGCTCCGTGTTAATTCTCTACAATGAGCAGTTCTTC
many	.	TRBV20-1	TRBJ2-5	CSARAQAQRDQETQYF	TGCAGTGCTAGAGCACAGGCCCAGCGGGACCAAGAGACCCAGTACTTC
few	TRBD1	TRBV9	TRBJ1-1	CASSPTGASTTEAFF	TGTGCCAGCAGCCCTACAGGGGCTTCTACCACTGAAGCTTTCTTT
few	TRBD2	TRBV20-1	TRBJ2-5	CSARDQYGRGGETQYF	TGCAGTGCTAGAGATCAATACGGGAGGGGCGGGGAGACCCAGTACTTC
few	.	TRBV3-1	TRBJ2-3	CASSQVEPGTDTQYF	TGTGCCAGCAGCCAAGTTGAGCCTGGCACAGATACGCAGTATTTT
many	.	TRBV7-2	TRBJ2-3	CASSSESEGYTDTQYF	TGTGCCAGCAGCTCTGAAAGTGAAGGGTATACAGATACGCAGTATTTT
many	.	TRBV6-1	TRBJ1-2	CASKLGGYYGYTF	TGTGCCAGCAAACTCGGGGGGTACTATGGCTACACCTTC